This record covers a single T cell receptor beta chain. V was trimmed by 5 bases and J by 6 bases, leaving 23 bases between them. The length of the CDR3 is 16 residues. Germline values: CDR1 SEHNR, CDR2 FQNEAQ (reference sequence). Repertoires were generated with immunoSEQ multiplex PCR, while TCRdb's copy carries only in-frame clones and drops some. The repertoire consists of around 350,000 clones, with approximately 84% occurring once and the leading ten covering 3.3%. This entry is derived from a study of Ad26.COV2.S vaccination and SARS-CoV-2 variants. As for treatment: around 19 received Ad26.COV2.S at low or high dose, single or two shots; about 5 received placebo; per-sample allocation not given. The study sampled participants on day 63 after the first vaccine or placebo injection.

The chain carries TRBV7-9 and TRBJ2-7; D call uncertain. The TCR sequence derives from a person between 18 and 65 years old who received the Ad26.COV2.S COVID-19 vaccine or a placebo. The material sequenced was peripheral blood, taken in a trial of Ad26.COV2.S vaccine versus placebo. CDR3 protein: CASSVHSGYSGSEQYF. The CDR3 nucleotides are TGTGCCAGCAGCGTCCACTCGGGCTACTCGGGCTCCGAGCAGTACTTC.